This record covers a single T cell receptor beta chain. The antigen is unknown. The data were taken from a study of cytotoxic CD8 clonotypes in ibrutinib-treated CLL. Study in general: Following treatment for a median about 12 months, range 6 to 36, response samples were then taken. Study-wide points: Starting clonality was above that of age-matched healthy donors and tracked circulating CD8+ T-cell counts.

Assay: immunoSEQ multiplex PCR; the TCRdb copy retains only in-frame clones and omits some. The sample contains tens of thousands of clones, less than 75% of which appear only once. CDR1 is SGHRS and CDR2 is YFSETQ in the germline V gene. Trimming stripped 4 bases from V and 3 bases from J, with 15 bases between. The CDR3 is 15 amino acids. The material sequenced was PBMCs, taken after 12 months of ibrutinib treatment. This sequence was found in a human donor with chronic lymphocytic leukemia. The genes are TRBV5-1 and TRBJ2-3, with a tentative D call TRBD1 (6 bases). The CDR3 protein is CASSLTGLTTDTQYF. The CDR3 bases are TGCGCCAGCAGCCTTACAGGGCTAACAACAGATACGCAGTATTTT.